The TCR beta chain described here comes from a study of control samples from healthy donors and cancer patients. The germline V gene encodes CDR1 LGHDT and CDR2 YNNKEL (reference sequence). V shed 6 bases and J shed 5 bases, with 16 bases lying between them. The CDR3 is 14 residues long. Some clones are missing from TCRdb's copy, which holds only in-frame ones; the method was immunoSEQ multiplex PCR. The sample includes 170,000 or so clones, approximately 94% seen only once; the top ten take 8.5%. The source material was blood. The receptor comes from a woman aged 40 to 50 in good health. The chain recombines TRBV3-1 (or the pseudogene TRBV3-2) with TRBJ2-5; possible D gene TRBD1, 6 bases. Here the CDR3 reads CASRPQGRSETQYF. The CDR3, as DNA: TGTGCCAGCAGGCCACAGGGTCGGAGTGAGACCCAGTACTTC.